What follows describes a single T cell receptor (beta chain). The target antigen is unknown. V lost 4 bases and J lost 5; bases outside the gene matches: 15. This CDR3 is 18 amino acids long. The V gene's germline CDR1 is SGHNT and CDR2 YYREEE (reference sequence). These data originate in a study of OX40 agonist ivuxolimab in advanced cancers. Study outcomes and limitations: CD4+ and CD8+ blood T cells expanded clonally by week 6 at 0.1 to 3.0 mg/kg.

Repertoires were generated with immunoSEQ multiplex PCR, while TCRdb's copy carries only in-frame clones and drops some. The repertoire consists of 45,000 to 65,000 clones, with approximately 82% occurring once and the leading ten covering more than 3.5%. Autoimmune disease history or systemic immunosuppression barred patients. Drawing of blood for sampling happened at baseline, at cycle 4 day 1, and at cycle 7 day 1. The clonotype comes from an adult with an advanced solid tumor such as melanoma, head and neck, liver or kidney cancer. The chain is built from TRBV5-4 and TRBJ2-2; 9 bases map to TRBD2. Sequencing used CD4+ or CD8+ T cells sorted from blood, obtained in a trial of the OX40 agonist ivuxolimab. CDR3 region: CASSRDPRAGGMTGELFF. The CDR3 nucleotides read TGTGCCAGCAGCAGAGACCCCCGAGCGGGGGGAATGACCGGGGAGCTGTTTTTT.